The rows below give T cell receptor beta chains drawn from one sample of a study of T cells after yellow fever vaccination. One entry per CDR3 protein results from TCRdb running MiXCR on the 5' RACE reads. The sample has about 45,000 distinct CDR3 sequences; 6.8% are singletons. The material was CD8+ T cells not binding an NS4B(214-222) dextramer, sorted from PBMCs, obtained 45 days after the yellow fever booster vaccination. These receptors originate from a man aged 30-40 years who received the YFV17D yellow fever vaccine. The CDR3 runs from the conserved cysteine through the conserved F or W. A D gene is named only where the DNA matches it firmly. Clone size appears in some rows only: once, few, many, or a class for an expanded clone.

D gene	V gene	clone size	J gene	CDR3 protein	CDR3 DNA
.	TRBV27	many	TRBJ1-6	CASSPYSTPLPLHF	TGTGCCAGCAGTCCATACAGTACCCCCCTACCCCTCCACTTT
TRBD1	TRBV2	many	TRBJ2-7	CASSQGASSSYEQYF	TGTGCCAGCAGCCAGGGGGCTTCCAGCTCCTACGAGCAGTACTTC
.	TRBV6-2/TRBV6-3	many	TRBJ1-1	CASSEQPDGPTGTEAFF	TGTGCCAGCAGTGAGCAACCGGACGGACCGACGGGTACTGAAGCTTTCTTT
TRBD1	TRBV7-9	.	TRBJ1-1	CASSLEAGGATEAFF	TGTGCCAGCAGCTTAGAGGCAGGGGGCGCGACTGAAGCTTTCTTT
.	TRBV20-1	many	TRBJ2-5	CSAKQGLTFQETQYF	TGCAGTGCTAAACAGGGACTCACGTTCCAAGAGACCCAGTACTTC
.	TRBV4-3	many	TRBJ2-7	CASSQQVAGQWEQYF	TGCGCCAGCAGCCAGCAAGTGGCGGGCCAATGGGAGCAGTACTTC
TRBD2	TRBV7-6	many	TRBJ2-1	CASSLTGGSYNEQFF	TGTGCCAGCAGCTTAACGGGAGGAAGCTACAATGAGCAGTTCTTC
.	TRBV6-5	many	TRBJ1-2	CASSYFSGPDGYTF	TGTGCCAGCAGTTACTTTTCGGGGCCCGATGGCTACACCTTC
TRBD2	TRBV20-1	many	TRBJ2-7	CSARDWSGKSILEQYF	TGCAGTGCTAGAGACTGGAGCGGGAAGTCCATTTTGGAGCAGTACTTC
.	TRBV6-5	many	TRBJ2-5	CASRGPETQYF	TGTGCCAGCAGGGGTCCGGAGACCCAGTACTTC
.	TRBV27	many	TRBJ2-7	CATPSLHEQYF	TGTGCCACCCCCTCTCTCCACGAGCAGTACTTC
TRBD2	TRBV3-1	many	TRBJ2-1	CASSSRRSGVNNEQFF	TGTGCCAGCAGCAGCAGGCGGAGCGGGGTTAACAATGAGCAGTTCTTC
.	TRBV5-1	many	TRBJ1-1	CASSRGQGALTAFF	TGCGCCAGCAGCCGGGGACAAGGGGCTTTGACGGCTTTCTTT
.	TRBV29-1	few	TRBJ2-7	CSVARGSSYEQYF	TGCAGCGTTGCTCGGGGAAGCTCCTACGAGCAGTACTTC
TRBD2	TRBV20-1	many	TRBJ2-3	CSARLAATDTQYF	TGCAGTGCCAGACTAGCCGCCACAGATACGCAGTATTTT
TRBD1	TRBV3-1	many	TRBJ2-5	CASSQPGQGRETQYF	TGTGCCAGCAGCCAACCGGGACAGGGGAGAGAGACCCAGTACTTC
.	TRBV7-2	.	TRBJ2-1	CASGSVEQFF	TGTGCCAGCGGATCTGTTGAGCAGTTCTTC
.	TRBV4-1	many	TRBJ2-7	CASSQERDITTYEQYF	TGCGCCAGCAGCCAAGAGCGGGACATTACGACCTACGAGCAGTACTTC
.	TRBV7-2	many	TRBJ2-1	CASSRGGAYNEQFF	TGTGCCAGCAGCAGGGGAGGAGCCTACAATGAGCAGTTCTTC
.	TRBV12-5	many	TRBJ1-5	CASGNQPQHF	TGTGCTAGTGGAAATCAGCCCCAGCATTTT
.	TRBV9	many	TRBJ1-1	CASSVGDTEAFF	TGTGCCAGCAGCGTAGGAGACACTGAAGCTTTCTTT
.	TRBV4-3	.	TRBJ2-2	CASSQGFTGELFF	TGCGCCAGCAGCCAAGGGTTCACCGGGGAGCTGTTTTTT
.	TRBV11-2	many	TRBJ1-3	CASSLEGNTIYF	TGTGCCAGCAGCCTAGAAGGAAACACCATATATTTT
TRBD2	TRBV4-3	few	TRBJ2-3	CASSQERAASGREHTQYF	TGCGCCAGCAGCCAAGAAAGGGCCGCTAGCGGGAGAGAACATACGCAGTATTTT
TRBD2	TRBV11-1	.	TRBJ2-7	CASSSGGRETPYEQYF	TGTGCCAGCAGCTCGGGGGGGCGGGAGACCCCCTACGAGCAGTACTTC
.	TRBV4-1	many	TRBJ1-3	CASSDGGNTIYF	TGCGCCAGCAGCGACGGGGGAAACACCATATATTTT
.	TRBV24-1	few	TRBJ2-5	CATSDLLPSGYF	TGTGCCACCAGTGATCTTCTGCCCTCCGGGTACTTC
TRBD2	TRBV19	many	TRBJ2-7	CASSIRAGGWEQYF	TGTGCCAGTAGTATAAGAGCGGGAGGATGGGAGCAGTACTTC
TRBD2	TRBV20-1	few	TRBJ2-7	CSARDRTSGLPYEQYF	TGCAGTGCTAGAGACAGGACTAGCGGACTGCCTTACGAGCAGTACTTC
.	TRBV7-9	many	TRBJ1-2	CASSLAGSGLGYTF	TGTGCCAGCAGCTTAGCTGGGTCCGGGCTTGGCTACACCTTC
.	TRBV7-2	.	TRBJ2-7	CASTLLGTPGSEQYF	TGTGCCAGCACCCTGCTTGGTACCCCGGGCTCCGAGCAGTACTTC
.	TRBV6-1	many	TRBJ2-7	CASRPRDGSSYEQYF	TGTGCCAGCAGACCCCGGGACGGGAGCTCCTACGAGCAGTACTTC
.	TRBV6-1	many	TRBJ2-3	CASSRGESDTQYF	TGTGCCAGCAGTCGCGGAGAGTCAGATACGCAGTATTTT
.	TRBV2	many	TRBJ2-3	CASSESTDTQYF	TGTGCCAGCAGTGAAAGCACAGATACGCAGTATTTT
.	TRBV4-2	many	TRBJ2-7	CASSQELSLASYEQYF	TGTGCCAGCAGCCAAGAGTTGTCCCTAGCGAGCTACGAGCAGTACTTC
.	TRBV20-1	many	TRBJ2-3	CSARVATSNTQYF	TGCAGTGCTAGAGTAGCCACTAGTAACACGCAGTATTTT
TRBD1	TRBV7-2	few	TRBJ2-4	CASSSVPAGTGMLLAKNIQYF	TGTGCCAGCAGCTCCGTTCCAGCCGGGACAGGGATGTTACTAGCCAAAAACATTCAGTACTTC
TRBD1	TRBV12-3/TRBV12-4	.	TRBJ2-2	CAFRTEYRGPGTGELFF	TGTGCCTTCAGGACCGAATACAGGGGTCCGGGCACCGGGGAGCTGTTTTTT
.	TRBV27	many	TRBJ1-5	CASSLSAAGAWNQPQHF	TGTGCCAGCAGTTTATCAGCTGCTGGAGCTTGGAATCAGCCCCAGCATTTT
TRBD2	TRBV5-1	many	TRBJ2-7	CASTQPVAGGLSYEQYF	TGCGCCAGCACCCAACCCGTAGCGGGAGGGCTCTCCTACGAGCAGTACTTC
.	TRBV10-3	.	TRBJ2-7	CAIGLDRSYEQYF	TGTGCCATCGGCCTGGACAGATCCTACGAGCAGTACTTC
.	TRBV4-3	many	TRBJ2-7	CASSPQVDSESEQYF	TGCGCCAGCAGCCCTCAGGTGGACAGTGAATCCGAGCAGTACTTC
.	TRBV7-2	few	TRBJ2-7	CASSWGNSAGEQYF	TGTGCCAGCAGCTGGGGGAACTCCGCCGGAGAGCAGTACTTC
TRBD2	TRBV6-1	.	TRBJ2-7	CASSGLAGPYEQYF	TGTGCCAGCAGCGGACTAGCGGGTCCCTACGAGCAGTACTTC
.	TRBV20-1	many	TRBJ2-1	CSADPQGNEQFF	TGCAGTGCAGATCCCCAAGGGAATGAGCAGTTCTTC
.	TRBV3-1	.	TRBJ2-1	CASMDPHGIEQFF	TGTGCCAGCATGGACCCACATGGTATTGAGCAGTTCTTC
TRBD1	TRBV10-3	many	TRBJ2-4	CAISESGTDSDENIQYF	TGTGCCATCAGTGAATCCGGGACAGACTCCGATGAAAACATTCAGTACTTC
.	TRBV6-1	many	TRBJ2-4	CASSQRQEAGLRDIQYF	TGTGCCAGCAGTCAACGACAGGAGGCAGGATTGAGGGACATTCAGTACTTC
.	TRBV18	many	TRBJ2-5	CASSPGTVIDETQYF	TGTGCCAGCTCACCCGGGACCGTAATCGACGAGACCCAGTACTTC
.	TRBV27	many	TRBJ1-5	CASRDKANQPQHF	TGTGCCAGCAGGGACAAGGCCAATCAGCCCCAGCATTTT
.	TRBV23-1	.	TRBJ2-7	CATPEGLNLVGHEQYF	TGCGCCACCCCGGAGGGGTTGAATCTTGTCGGCCACGAGCAGTACTTC
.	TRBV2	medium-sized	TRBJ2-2	CASSERGARNYGTGELFF	TGTGCCAGCAGTGAGAGGGGGGCCCGTAACTACGGCACCGGGGAGCTGTTTTTT
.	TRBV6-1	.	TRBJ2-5	CASGGDRQETQYF	TGTGCCAGTGGTGGGGACCGCCAAGAGACCCAGTACTTC
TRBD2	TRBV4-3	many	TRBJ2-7	CASSQGEAGAYEQYF	TGCGCCAGCAGCCAAGGGGAAGCGGGAGCCTACGAGCAGTACTTC
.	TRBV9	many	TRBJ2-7	CASSASGNPYEQYF	TGTGCCAGCAGCGCGAGCGGCAACCCCTACGAGCAGTACTTC
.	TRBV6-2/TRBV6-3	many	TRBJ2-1	CASSYSGGPPYNEQFF	TGTGCCAGCAGTTACTCGGGGGGTCCACCCTACAATGAGCAGTTCTTC
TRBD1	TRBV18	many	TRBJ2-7	CASSLSRTGPDEQYF	TGTGCCAGCTCACTAAGCCGGACAGGCCCCGACGAGCAGTACTTC
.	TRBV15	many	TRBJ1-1	CATSREEENTEAFF	TGTGCCACCAGCAGAGAAGAGGAGAACACTGAAGCTTTCTTT
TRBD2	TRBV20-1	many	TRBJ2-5	CSASRTSGLETQYF	TGCAGTGCTTCTCGGACTAGCGGGTTGGAGACCCAGTACTTC